These T cell receptor beta chains were read from a single sample in a study of early T cells in non-severe SARS-CoV-2 infection. TCRdb passed the 5' RACE reads through MiXCR, listing each CDR3 protein once. The sample includes over 60,000 distinct CDR3 sequences, 11% of them seen just once. Source: whole blood, taken at baseline. The receptors stem from an adult who was a healthcare worker with PCR-confirmed SARS-CoV-2 infection or an uninfected control (not recorded which). Each CDR3 is given with its conserved first and last residue. A D gene is named only where the DNA matches it firmly. Only some rows state a clone size, as once, few, many or a class for expanded clones.

clone_size	v_call	j_call	d_call	cdr3_aa	cdr3_nt
many	TRBV10-3	TRBJ2-7	TRBD2	CAISATSASSYEQYF	TGTGCCATCAGCGCCACTAGCGCCAGCTCCTACGAGCAGTACTTC
NA	TRBV4-3	TRBJ2-7	TRBD1	CASSQEPTGFGEQYF	TGCGCCAGCAGCCAAGAACCGACAGGGTTTGGCGAGCAGTACTTC
few	TRBV27	TRBJ1-2	TRBD1	CASSSLGQGNGYTF	TGTGCCAGCAGTTCCCTGGGACAGGGAAACGGCTACACCTTC
few	TRBV20-1	TRBJ2-3	NA	CSAYRESTDTQYF	TGCAGTGCTTACCGGGAAAGCACAGATACGCAGTATTTT
few	TRBV20-1	TRBJ2-1	TRBD1	CSARDGVDREWANEQFF	TGCAGTGCTAGAGATGGGGTTGACAGGGAGTGGGCCAATGAGCAGTTCTTC
NA	TRBV27	TRBJ2-7	NA	CASSSLKTASGVYEQYF	TGTGCCAGCAGTTCCCTAAAGACTGCCTCGGGGGTATACGAGCAGTACTTC
NA	TRBV20-1	TRBJ1-1	NA	CSARDYGQMNTEAFF	TGCAGTGCTAGAGATTACGGACAGATGAACACTGAAGCTTTCTTT
NA	TRBV5-5	TRBJ1-2	NA	CASSMTGSYGYTF	TGTGCCAGCAGCATGACAGGCTCCTATGGCTACACCTTC
NA	TRBV28	TRBJ1-1	NA	CASTANEGRATEAFF	TGTGCCAGCACCGCAAACGAGGGGCGGGCCACTGAAGCTTTCTTT
many	TRBV11-2	TRBJ2-3	NA	CASSLGRGTSTDTQYF	TGTGCCAGCAGCTTAGGCCGGGGGACTAGCACAGATACGCAGTATTTT
NA	TRBV29-1	TRBJ2-7	NA	CSVLGSYSYEQYF	TGCAGCGTCCTGGGCAGTTACTCCTACGAGCAGTACTTC
NA	TRBV4-3	TRBJ2-1	TRBD2	CASSQETLGTSGGPEQFF	TGCGCCAGCAGCCAAGAGACGCTGGGGACTAGCGGGGGCCCCGAGCAGTTCTTC
many	TRBV11-3	TRBJ1-2	NA	CASSPLRGVWYGYTF	TGTGCCAGCAGTCCCCTAAGGGGGGTCTGGTATGGCTACACCTTC
NA	TRBV29-1	TRBJ1-1	NA	CSAGPGGMNTEAFF	TGCAGCGCCGGACCGGGAGGGATGAACACTGAAGCTTTCTTT
NA	TRBV5-1	TRBJ1-4	TRBD1	CASSPQGGRGEKLFF	TGCGCCAGCAGCCCTCAGGGGGGGCGCGGTGAAAAACTGTTTTTT
few	TRBV7-2	TRBJ2-1	TRBD2	CASSRTSGNYNEQFF	TGTGCCAGCAGCCGAACTAGCGGAAACTACAATGAGCAGTTCTTC
NA	TRBV6-6	TRBJ1-2	NA	CASSGTYYGYTF	TGTGCCAGCAGCGGGACATATTATGGCTACACCTTC
once	TRBV20-1	TRBJ1-1	TRBD1	CSTRGGTGEAEAFF	TGCAGTACCCGAGGGGGGACAGGGGAAGCTGAAGCTTTCTTT
NA	TRBV9	TRBJ1-4	NA	CASSVGGGSAVEKLFF	TGTGCCAGCAGCGTAGGAGGTGGGAGTGCAGTTGAAAAACTGTTTTTT
many	TRBV7-3	TRBJ1-1	NA	CASSTSGGFTEAFF	TGTGCCAGCAGCACAAGTGGGGGGTTCACTGAAGCTTTCTTT
few	TRBV7-9	TRBJ2-7	TRBD1	CASSLVLGTAAYEQYF	TGTGCCAGCAGCTTAGTCTTAGGGACAGCGGCCTACGAGCAGTACTTC
NA	TRBV20-1	TRBJ2-2	TRBD2	CSARERGGLGTGELFF	TGCAGTGCTAGGGAGCGGGGGGGCCTCGGCACCGGGGAGCTGTTTTTT
NA	TRBV12-3/TRBV12-4	TRBJ1-1	NA	CASSLTQNTEAFF	TGTGCCAGCAGTTTAACACAGAACACTGAAGCTTTCTTT
NA	TRBV28	TRBJ1-2	NA	CASRPPMGNPNYGYTF	TGTGCCAGCAGACCACCAATGGGGAACCCTAACTATGGCTACACCTTC
NA	TRBV20-1	TRBJ1-1	TRBD1	CSASRGPTEAFF	TGCAGTGCTAGCAGGGGGCCGACTGAAGCTTTCTTT
few	TRBV20-1	TRBJ2-3	TRBD2	CSAPDNSGGGADTQYF	TGCAGTGCTCCCGATAATAGCGGGGGGGGCGCAGATACGCAGTATTTT
NA	TRBV2	TRBJ2-3	NA	CASSEANSDTQYF	TGTGCCAGCAGTGAAGCCAACTCAGATACGCAGTATTTT
few	TRBV30	TRBJ2-7	NA	CAWSVRGGNGYEQYF	TGTGCCTGGAGTGTACGAGGGGGAAACGGGTACGAGCAGTACTTC
few	TRBV20-1	TRBJ2-1	NA	CSARSLGGLNYNEQFF	TGCAGTGCTAGGTCCTTGGGGGGTCTAAACTACAATGAGCAGTTCTTC
NA	TRBV27	TRBJ2-3	NA	CASSFLAGKDTQYF	TGTGCCAGCAGTTTCCTGGCAGGGAAAGATACGCAGTATTTT
many	TRBV19	TRBJ1-5	TRBD1	CASSIGQGNQPQHF	TGTGCCAGTAGTATAGGACAGGGAAATCAGCCCCAGCATTTT
NA	TRBV11-3	TRBJ2-1	TRBD1	CASSTRTGGQFF	TGTGCCAGCAGCACACGGACAGGGGGGCAGTTCTTC
NA	TRBV20-1	TRBJ2-7	NA	CSASGREPYEQYF	TGCAGTGCTAGCGGGCGGGAACCCTACGAGCAGTACTTC
NA	TRBV29-1	TRBJ1-1	NA	CSVVPRMNTEAFF	TGCAGCGTTGTCCCTCGGATGAACACTGAAGCTTTCTTT